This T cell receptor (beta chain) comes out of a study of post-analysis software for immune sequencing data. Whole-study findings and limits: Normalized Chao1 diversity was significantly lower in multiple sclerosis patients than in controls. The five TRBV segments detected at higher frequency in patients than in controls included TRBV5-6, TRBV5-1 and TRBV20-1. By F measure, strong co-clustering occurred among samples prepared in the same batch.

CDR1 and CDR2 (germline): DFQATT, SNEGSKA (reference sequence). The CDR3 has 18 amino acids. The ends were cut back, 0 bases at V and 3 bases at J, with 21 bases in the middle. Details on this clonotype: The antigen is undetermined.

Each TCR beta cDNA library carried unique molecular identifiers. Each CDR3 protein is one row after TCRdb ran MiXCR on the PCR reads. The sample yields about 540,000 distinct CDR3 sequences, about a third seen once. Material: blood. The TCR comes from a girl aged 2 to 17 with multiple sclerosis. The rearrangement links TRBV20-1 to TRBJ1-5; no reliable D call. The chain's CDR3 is CSARDRSSVGFPNQPQHF. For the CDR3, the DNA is TGCAGTGCTAGAGATCGATCATCTGTCGGGTTCCCCAATCAGCCCCAGCATTTT.